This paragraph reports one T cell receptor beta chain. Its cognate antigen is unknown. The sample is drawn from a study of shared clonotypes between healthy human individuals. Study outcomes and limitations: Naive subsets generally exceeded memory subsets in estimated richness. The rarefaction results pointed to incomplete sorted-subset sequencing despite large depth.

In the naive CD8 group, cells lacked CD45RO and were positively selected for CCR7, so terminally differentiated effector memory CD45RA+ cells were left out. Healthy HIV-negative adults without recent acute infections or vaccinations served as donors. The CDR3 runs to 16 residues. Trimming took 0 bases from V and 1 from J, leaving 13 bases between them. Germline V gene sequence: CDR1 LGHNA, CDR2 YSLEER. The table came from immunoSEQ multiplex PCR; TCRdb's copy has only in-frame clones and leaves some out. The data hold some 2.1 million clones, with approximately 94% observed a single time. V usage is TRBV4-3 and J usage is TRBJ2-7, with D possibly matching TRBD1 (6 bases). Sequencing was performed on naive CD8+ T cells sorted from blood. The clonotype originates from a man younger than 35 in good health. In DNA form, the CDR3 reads TGCGCCAGCAGCCAAGACATCAGGGGCGATTCCTACGAGCAGTACTTC. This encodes CASSQDIRGDSYEQYF.